Below, 2 T cell receptor beta chains from the same sample are listed, as sequenced in a study of esophageal squamous cell carcinoma under preoperative chemotherapy. From the PCR reads, TCRdb called clonotypes with MiXCR, one entry per CDR3 protein. The top ten hold about 12% of the sample, which has roughly 30,000 distinct CDR3 sequences, roughly 52% seen once. This sample's time point: before preoperative PTX-NDP chemotherapy. Sample collection occurred from a patient given preoperative chemotherapy. The source of these receptors is a human donor with esophageal squamous cell carcinoma. The donor label of this sample is uncertain.

This clonotype was recorded at least ten times. V and J are TRBV7-8 and TRBJ2-7, with D possibly being TRBD2 (6 bases). Germline V CDR1 and CDR2: SGHVS, FQNEAQ. Trimming pared 5 bases from V and 3 bases from J, leaving 14 bases between. This CDR3 region has 14 residues. The CDR3, as DNA: TGTGCCAGCAGCCCAGCCTTCGGGGGCTACGAGCAGTACTTC. Translation: CASSPAFGGYEQYF.

This clonotype occurred a few times. CDR3 bases: TGTGCCTCAACTATAGGGGACCAGCAGTACTTC. Translating it yields CASTIGDQQYF. The V and J genes are TRBV7-8 and TRBJ2-7; perhaps D is TRBD1 or TRBD2 (5 bases each). The germline V gene has CDR1 SGHVS and CDR2 FQNEAQ. With 11 bases removed from V and 8 bases from J, the gap between germline ends came to 16 bases. This CDR3 region has 11 residues.